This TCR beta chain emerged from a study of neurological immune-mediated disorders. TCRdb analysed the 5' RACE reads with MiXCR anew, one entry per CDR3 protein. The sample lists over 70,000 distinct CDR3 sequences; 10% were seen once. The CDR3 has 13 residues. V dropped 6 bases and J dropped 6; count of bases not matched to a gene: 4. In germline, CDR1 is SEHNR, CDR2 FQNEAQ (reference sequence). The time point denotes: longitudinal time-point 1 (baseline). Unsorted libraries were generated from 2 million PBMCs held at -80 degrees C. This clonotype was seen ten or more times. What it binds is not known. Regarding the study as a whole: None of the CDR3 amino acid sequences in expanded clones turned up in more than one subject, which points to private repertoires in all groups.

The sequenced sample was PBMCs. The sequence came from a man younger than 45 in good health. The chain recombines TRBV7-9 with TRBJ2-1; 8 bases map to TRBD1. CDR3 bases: TGTGCCAGCAGTCGAACAGGGGGCAATGAGCAGTTCTTC. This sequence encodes CASSRTGGNEQFF.